This T cell receptor beta chain stems from a study of blood T cell repertoires in COVID-19. Across the whole study: COVID-19 samples from acute and convalescent phases originated in the United States, Italy and Spain.

With 4 bases clipped from V and 3 bases from J, the junction kept 0 bases outside the gene matches. The germline V gene encodes CDR1 SQVTM and CDR2 ANQGSEA. The CDR3 has 13 residues. Original analysis: Researchers report that nucleated cell counts were estimated from reference gene primer amplification. The data were produced by immunoSEQ multiplex PCR, yet TCRdb's version contains in-frame clones alone and is incomplete. D and trimming come from the DNA, and the V and J calls and clone size come from that table. The table includes 180,000 or so clones, roughly 88% detected once. Sequenced sample: PBMCs or T cells enriched from blood (not recorded which). This rearrangement joins TRBV29-1 to TRBJ2-2, with 9 bases identical to TRBD2. This TCR was sampled from a man between 35 and 55 years old with acute COVID-19. The CDR3 DNA sequence: TGCAGCGTTGTAGCGGGAGACACCGGGGAGCTGTTTTTT. Translating it yields CSVVAGDTGELFF.